What follows are 5 T cell receptor beta chains derived from one specimen sequenced in a study of cytomegalovirus exposure and HLA in healthy donors (dated by TCRdb to 2015 to 2018). The library was obtained by the immunoSEQ multiplex PCR assay. A mixture of 60 forward primers for TCR Vbeta segments and 13 reverse primers for TCR Jbeta segments was used in the multiplex PCR. Drawn from immuneACCESS, this table holds only the in-frame rearrangements with V and J called that TCRdb kept. Clones are partly lost; checked studies trace under half to an unresolved V gene and leave the rest unexplained. The sample includes about 97,000 clones, with over 80% observed a single time. The biggest ten clones account for around 2.6% of the sample. The source material was PBMCs. The receptor set was obtained from a man aged 35 to 55 in good health and CMV-seronegative.

The chain couples TRBV27 to TRBJ2-5, with 13 nucleotides matching TRBD2. The germline V gene encodes CDR1 MNHEY and CDR2 SMNVEV (reference sequence). The CDR3 contains 16 residues. With V trimmed by 4 bases and J by 5 bases, 7 bases remained unmatched. The CDR3 protein is CASSSPLLAGGETQYF. CDR3 nucleotide sequence: TGTGCCAGCAGTTCCCCCTTACTAGCGGGGGGGGAGACCCAGTACTTC.

This chain connects TRBV5-1 to TRBJ2-1, with 8 bases lining up with TRBD2. The length of the CDR3 is 15 residues. Per germline, CDR1 SGHRS and CDR2 YFSETQ. V was clipped by 8 bases and J by 0 bases; unmatched bases: 7. The CDR3 nucleotides read TGCGCCAGTTATGAAACTAGCGGCTCCTACAATGAGCAGTTCTTC. It translates to CASYETSGSYNEQFF.

The gene calls are TRBV7-9 and TRBJ2-7; 9 positions match TRBD1. There are 15 residues in the CDR3. Trimming took 5 bases from V and 4 from J; bases not matched to a gene: 9. Germline V gives CDR1 SEHNR, CDR2 FQNEAQ (reference sequence). The CDR3 loop is CASSPGQGLHYEQYF. CDR3 in DNA: TGTGCCAGCAGCCCGGGACAGGGTCTCCATTACGAGCAGTACTTC.

The V and J genes are TRBV6-5 and TRBJ2-5; 7 nucleotides agree with TRBD2. This CDR3 is 13 amino acids long. The germline V gene has CDR1 MNHEY and CDR2 SVGAGI. Trimming at V came to 5 bases and at J to 3 bases, leaving 3 bases not matched to a gene. The CDR3 sequence is CASSPRGEETQYF. The CDR3 bases are TGTGCCAGCAGTCCTCGGGGGGAAGAGACCCAGTACTTC.

This chain links TRBV11-2 with TRBJ1-1; D gene ambiguous. The CDR3 runs to 13 residues. Per germline, CDR1 SGHAT and CDR2 FQNNGV. The V end lost 0 bases, the J end lost 4 bases, and 6 bases lay between the germline ends. The CDR3 spells CASSLERGTEAFF. The CDR3, as DNA: TGTGCCAGCAGCTTAGAGCGGGGCACTGAAGCTTTCTTT.